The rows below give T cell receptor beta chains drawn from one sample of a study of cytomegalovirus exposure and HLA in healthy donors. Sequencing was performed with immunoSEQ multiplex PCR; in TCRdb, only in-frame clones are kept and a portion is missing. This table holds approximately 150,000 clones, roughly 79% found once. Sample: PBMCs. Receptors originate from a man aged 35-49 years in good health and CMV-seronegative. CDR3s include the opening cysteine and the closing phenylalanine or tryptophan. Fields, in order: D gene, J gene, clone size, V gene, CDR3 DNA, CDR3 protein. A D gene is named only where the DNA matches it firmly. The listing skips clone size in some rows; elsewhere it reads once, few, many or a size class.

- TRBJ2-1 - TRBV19 TGTGCCACCACCCCGCGGCTAGCATTAGATAATGAGCAGTTCTTC CATTPRLALDNEQFF
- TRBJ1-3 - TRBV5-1 TGCGCCAGCAGGTCGGCAGGGATCACTGGAAACACCATATATTTT CASRSAGITGNTIYF
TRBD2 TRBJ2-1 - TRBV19 TGTGCCAGTAGTATAAGGCGGGGGTCCTACAATGAGCAGTTCTTC CASSIRRGSYNEQFF
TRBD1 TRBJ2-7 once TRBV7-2 TGTGCCAGCAGGAGGACAGGGGGCGCCATTGGCTACGAGCAGTACTTC CASRRTGGAIGYEQYF
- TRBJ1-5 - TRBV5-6 TGTGCCAGCAGCTTGGGACAGCATAGCAATCAGCCCCAGCATTTT CASSLGQHSNQPQHF
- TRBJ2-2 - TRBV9 TGTGCCAGCAGCGTAAAACCGCCAACATCAAACACCGGGGAGCTGTTTTTT CASSVKPPTSNTGELFF
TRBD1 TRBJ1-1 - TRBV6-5 TGTGCCAGCAAGGTGACAGGGGGCTTTCCAGCTTTCTTT CASKVTGGFPAFF
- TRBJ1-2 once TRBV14 TGTGCCAGCAGCCAAGTGCCGGGTTCTAACTATGGCTACACCTTC CASSQVPGSNYGYTF
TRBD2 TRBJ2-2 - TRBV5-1 TGCGCCAGCAGCTTAAGCGGGGCCAACACCGGGGAGCTGTTTTTT CASSLSGANTGELFF
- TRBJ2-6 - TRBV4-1 TGCGCCAGCAGCCTTTTTACAGGGCCCGGGGCCAACGGCCTGACTTTC CASSLFTGPGANGLTF
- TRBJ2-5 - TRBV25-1 TGTGCCAGCAGCGAGGGGGGGGTCGGAGAGACCCAGTACTTC CASSEGGVGETQYF
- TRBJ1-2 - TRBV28 TGCGCTGCCTGGCCCACTAACTATGGCTACACCTTC CAAWPTNYGYTF
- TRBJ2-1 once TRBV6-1 TGTGCCAGCAGTGTTATCCGAGCCTCCTACAATGAGCAGTTCTTC CASSVIRASYNEQFF
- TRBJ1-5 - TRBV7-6 TGTGCCAGCAGCCCCGGGGGAAAAACAAATCAGCCCCAGCATTTT CASSPGGKTNQPQHF
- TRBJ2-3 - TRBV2 TGTGCCAGCAGGGCGCGGGGAGATACGCAGTATTTT CASRARGDTQYF
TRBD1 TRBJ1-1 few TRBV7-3 TGTGCCAGCAGCTCCGGAAACAGGGGGAGTGCTTTCTTT CASSSGNRGSAFF
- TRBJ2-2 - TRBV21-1 TGTGCCAGCAGCAAAGAAGCGGGAGGGCCTTCGAGCGGGGAGCTGTTTTTT CASSKEAGGPSSGELFF
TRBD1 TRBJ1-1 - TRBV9 TGTGCCAGCAGCACCGGACAGGGCCAAGCCGCGGAAGCTTTCTTT CASSTGQGQAAEAFF
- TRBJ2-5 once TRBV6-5 TGTGCCAGCAGCTTGAACTGGTGGGAGACCCAGTACTTC CASSLNWWETQYF
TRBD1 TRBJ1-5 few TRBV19 TGTGCCAGTAGTGGGACAGGGGGGCCCCAGCCCCAGCATTTT CASSGTGGPQPQHF
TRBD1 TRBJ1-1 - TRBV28 TGTGCCAGCAGTTCAACGGACAGGGCCGACACTGAAGCTTTCTTT CASSSTDRADTEAFF
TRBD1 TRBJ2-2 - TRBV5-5 TGTGCCAGCAGCGACCCCGGGACAGGGGGCGCGTCCGGGGAGCTGTTTTTT CASSDPGTGGASGELFF
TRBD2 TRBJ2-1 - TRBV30 TGTGCCTTCGACTCTGGCGGGAGGCCCCACAATGAGCAGTTCTTC CAFDSGGRPHNEQFF
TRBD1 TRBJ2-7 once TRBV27 TGTGCCAGCAGTTTGGGACAGGGGCCGACCTACGAGCAGTACTTC CASSLGQGPTYEQYF
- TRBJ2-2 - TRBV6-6 TGTGCCAGCATCCTCGGGCCCCGCCGGGGCACCGGGGAGCTGTTTTTT CASILGPRRGTGELFF
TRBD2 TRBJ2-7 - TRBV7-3 TGTGCCAGCAGCTTAACTCCCGGGACTACCTACGAGCAGTACTTC CASSLTPGTTYEQYF
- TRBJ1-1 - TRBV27 TGTGCCAGCAGTTTATGGAAGGGGTTAAGGAACACTGAAGCTTTCTTT CASSLWKGLRNTEAFF
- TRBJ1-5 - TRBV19 TGTGCCAGTAGTATCTTGAGGAGCAATCAGCCCCAGCATTTT CASSILRSNQPQHF
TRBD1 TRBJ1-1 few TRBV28 TGTGCCAGCAGTGATCCGGGACAGGGGACTGAAGCTTTCTTT CASSDPGQGTEAFF
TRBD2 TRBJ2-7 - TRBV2 TGTGCCAGCAGTGATTGGGCGGGAGAGGGCTCCTACGAGCAGTACTTC CASSDWAGEGSYEQYF